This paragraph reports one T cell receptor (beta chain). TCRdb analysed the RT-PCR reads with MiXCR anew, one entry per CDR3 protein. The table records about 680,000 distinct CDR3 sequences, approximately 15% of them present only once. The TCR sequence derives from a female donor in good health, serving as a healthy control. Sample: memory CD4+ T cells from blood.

This CDR3 reads CASSTTQNNSPLHF. Written as DNA, the CDR3 is TGTGCCAGCAGCACCACACAGAATAATTCACCCCTCCACTTT. The rearrangement links TRBV7-2 to TRBJ1-6; D unclear. Trimming pared 5 bases from V and 5 bases from J, leaving 10 bases between. The CDR3 is 14 amino acids. The germline V gene has CDR1 SGHTA and CDR2 FQGNSA.